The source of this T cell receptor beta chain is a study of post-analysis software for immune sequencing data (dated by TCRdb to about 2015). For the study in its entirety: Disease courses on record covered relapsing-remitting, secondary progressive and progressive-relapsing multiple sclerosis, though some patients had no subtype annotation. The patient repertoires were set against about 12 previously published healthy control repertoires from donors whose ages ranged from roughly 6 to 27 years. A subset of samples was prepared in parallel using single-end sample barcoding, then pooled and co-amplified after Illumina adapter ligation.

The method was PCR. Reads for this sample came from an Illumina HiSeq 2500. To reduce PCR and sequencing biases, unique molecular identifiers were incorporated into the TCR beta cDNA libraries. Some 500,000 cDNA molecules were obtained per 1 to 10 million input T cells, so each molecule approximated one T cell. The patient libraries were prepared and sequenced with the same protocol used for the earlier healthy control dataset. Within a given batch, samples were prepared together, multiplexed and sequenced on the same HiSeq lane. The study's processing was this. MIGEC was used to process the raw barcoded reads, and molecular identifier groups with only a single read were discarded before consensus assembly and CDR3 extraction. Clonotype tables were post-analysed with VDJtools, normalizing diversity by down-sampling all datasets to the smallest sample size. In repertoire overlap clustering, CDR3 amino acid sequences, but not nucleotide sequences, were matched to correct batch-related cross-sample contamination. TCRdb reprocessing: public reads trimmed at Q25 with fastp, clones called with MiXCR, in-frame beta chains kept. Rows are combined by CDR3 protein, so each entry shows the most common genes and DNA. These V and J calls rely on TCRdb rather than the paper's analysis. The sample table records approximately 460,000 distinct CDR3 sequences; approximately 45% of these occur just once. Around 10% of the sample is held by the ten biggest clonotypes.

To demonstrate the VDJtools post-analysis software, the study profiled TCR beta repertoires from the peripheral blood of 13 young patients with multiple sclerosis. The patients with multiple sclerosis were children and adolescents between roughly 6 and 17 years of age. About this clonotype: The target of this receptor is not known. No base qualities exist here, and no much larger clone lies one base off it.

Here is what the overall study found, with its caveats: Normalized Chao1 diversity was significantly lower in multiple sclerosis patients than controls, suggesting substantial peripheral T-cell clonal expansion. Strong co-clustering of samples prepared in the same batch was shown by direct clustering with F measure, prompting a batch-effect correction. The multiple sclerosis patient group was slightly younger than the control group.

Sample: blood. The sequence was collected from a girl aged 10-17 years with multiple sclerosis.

The nucleotides are TGTGCCAGTAGTTTTCAAAGGGGACAGGGGAGGAACGAGCAGTACTTC. Its coded protein is CASSFQRGQGRNEQYF. The sequence links TRBV19 to TRBJ2-7; a stretch of 10 junction bases matches TRBD1. V has 5 bases trimmed and J has 5 bases trimmed; junction bases matching no gene number 12. CDR1 is given as LNHDA and CDR2 as SQIVND, both from the germline V gene (reference sequence). From cysteine to phenylalanine, the CDR3 is 16 amino acids long. Only the CDR3 region is kept as DNA, spanning 48 bases read in frame from base 1.